The rows below give T cell receptor beta chains drawn from one sample of a study of T cell repertoires in cytomegalovirus infection. TCRdb re-called the reads with MiXCR, one entry per CDR3 protein. The sample has about 600,000 distinct CDR3 sequences; 20% to 25% are singletons. The material sequenced was CD8+ T cells from PBMCs. The receptors stem from a human donor in good health (CMV status not recorded). Some clones in this sample may be carry-over from other donors' samples. CDR3s include the opening cysteine and the closing phenylalanine or tryptophan. Each record gives: clone size, V gene, J gene, D gene, CDR3 protein, CDR3 DNA. D genes are given only for firm matches. Only part of the rows carry a size: once, few, many, or a class if the clone is expanded.

clone_size: .; v_call: TRBV7-9; j_call: TRBJ1-1; d_call: .; cdr3_aa: CASSFPDIGDTEAFF; cdr3_nt: TGTGCCAGCAGCTTCCCGGACATTGGGGACACTGAAGCTTTCTTT
clone_size: few; v_call: TRBV4-1; j_call: TRBJ2-2; d_call: TRBD1; cdr3_aa: CASSQLTGAVTGELFF; cdr3_nt: TGCGCCAGCAGCCAACTGACAGGGGCCGTCACCGGGGAGCTGTTTTTT
clone_size: .; v_call: TRBV29-1; j_call: TRBJ2-1; d_call: .; cdr3_aa: CSVEDLGTPGYSQFF; cdr3_nt: TGCAGCGTTGAAGATCTTGGGACACCAGGGTATTCGCAGTTCTTC
clone_size: many; v_call: TRBV7-8; j_call: TRBJ2-1; d_call: .; cdr3_aa: CASSHPMGANSYNEQFF; cdr3_nt: TGTGCCAGCAGCCACCCTATGGGGGCAAACTCCTACAATGAGCAGTTCTTC
clone_size: few; v_call: TRBV6-6; j_call: TRBJ1-4; d_call: .; cdr3_aa: CASSYVRNEKLFF; cdr3_nt: TGTGCCAGCAGTTACGTCCGTAATGAAAAACTGTTTTTT
clone_size: few; v_call: TRBV20-1; j_call: TRBJ2-7; d_call: .; cdr3_aa: CSAIGDSISSYEQYF; cdr3_nt: TGCAGTGCTATAGGGGACTCCATAAGCTCCTACGAGCAGTACTTC
clone_size: .; v_call: TRBV12-3/TRBV12-4; j_call: TRBJ1-2; d_call: .; cdr3_aa: CASSSGTVSSGGYTF; cdr3_nt: TGTGCCAGCAGTTCCGGGACTGTTAGTTCGGGTGGCTACACCTTC
clone_size: many; v_call: TRBV7-9; j_call: TRBJ2-1; d_call: TRBD1; cdr3_aa: CASSLRGLGEQFF; cdr3_nt: TGTGCCAGCAGCTTGAGGGGGCTGGGGGAGCAGTTCTTC
clone_size: few; v_call: TRBV7-6; j_call: TRBJ2-1; d_call: TRBD2; cdr3_aa: CTSREGSLTNEQFF; cdr3_nt: TGTACCAGCCGGGAGGGCAGTTTGACCAATGAGCAGTTCTTC
clone_size: few; v_call: TRBV2; j_call: TRBJ1-1; d_call: .; cdr3_aa: CASSEGGAPGEAFF; cdr3_nt: TGTGCCAGCAGTGAAGGGGGGGCCCCAGGAGAGGCTTTCTTT
clone_size: many; v_call: TRBV7-9; j_call: TRBJ2-1; d_call: .; cdr3_aa: CASSFSASWYEQFF; cdr3_nt: TGTGCCAGCAGCTTCTCGGCTAGCTGGTATGAGCAGTTCTTC
clone_size: many; v_call: TRBV28; j_call: TRBJ1-6; d_call: TRBD1; cdr3_aa: CASSLRDRVFSPLHF; cdr3_nt: TGTGCCAGCAGTCTACGGGACAGGGTTTTCTCACCCCTCCACTTT
clone_size: many; v_call: TRBV7-8; j_call: TRBJ2-5; d_call: .; cdr3_aa: CASSLGDFQETQYF; cdr3_nt: TGTGCCAGCAGCTTGGGGGACTTCCAAGAGACCCAGTACTTC
clone_size: many; v_call: TRBV7-2; j_call: TRBJ1-6; d_call: TRBD1; cdr3_aa: CASSQTGNNSPLHF; cdr3_nt: TGTGCCAGCAGCCAGACAGGGAATAATTCACCCCTCCACTTT
clone_size: few; v_call: TRBV2; j_call: TRBJ2-1; d_call: .; cdr3_aa: CASSGGQSGKVYEQFF; cdr3_nt: TGTGCCAGCAGTGGGGGCCAATCGGGAAAAGTCTATGAGCAGTTCTTC
clone_size: .; v_call: TRBV6-2/TRBV6-3; j_call: TRBJ1-5; d_call: .; cdr3_aa: CASSYVFLSMDNQPQHF; cdr3_nt: TGTGCCAGCAGTTACGTCTTCTTAAGTATGGACAATCAGCCCCAGCATTTT
clone_size: .; v_call: TRBV6-1; j_call: TRBJ2-2; d_call: .; cdr3_aa: CASSYQGGLRELFF; cdr3_nt: TGTGCCAGCAGTTATCAGGGGGGTCTTCGGGAGCTGTTTTTT
clone_size: few; v_call: TRBV20-1; j_call: TRBJ1-2; d_call: .; cdr3_aa: CSARAGIDRDYGYTF; cdr3_nt: TGCAGTGCTAGAGCCGGGATCGACCGCGACTATGGCTACACCTTC
clone_size: .; v_call: TRBV19; j_call: TRBJ2-1; d_call: .; cdr3_aa: CASSISGSYNEQFF; cdr3_nt: TGTGCCAGTAGTATTAGCGGATCCTACAATGAGCAGTTCTTC
clone_size: .; v_call: TRBV19; j_call: TRBJ2-7; d_call: .; cdr3_aa: CASSGAERYEQYF; cdr3_nt: TGTGCCAGTAGTGGGGCAGAAAGATACGAGCAGTACTTC
clone_size: .; v_call: TRBV28; j_call: TRBJ1-5; d_call: .; cdr3_aa: CASSSVENNQPQHF; cdr3_nt: TGTGCCAGCAGTTCGGTGGAGAACAATCAGCCCCAGCATTTT
clone_size: few; v_call: TRBV5-1; j_call: TRBJ1-2; d_call: .; cdr3_aa: CASSLAGDVSMSSNYGYTF; cdr3_nt: TGCGCCAGCAGCTTGGCTGGGGATGTCTCTATGTCGTCTAACTATGGCTACACCTTC
clone_size: few; v_call: TRBV20-1; j_call: TRBJ2-1; d_call: TRBD1; cdr3_aa: CSARRLGQGGSNEQFF; cdr3_nt: TGCAGTGCTAGACGCCTTGGACAGGGCGGTAGCAATGAGCAGTTCTTC
clone_size: many; v_call: TRBV6-5; j_call: TRBJ1-1; d_call: .; cdr3_aa: CASSYSKGGNTEAFF; cdr3_nt: TGTGCCAGCAGTTACTCAAAGGGCGGGAACACTGAAGCTTTCTTT
clone_size: few; v_call: TRBV27; j_call: TRBJ2-7; d_call: .; cdr3_aa: CASSLEIGPSYEQYF; cdr3_nt: TGTGCCAGCAGTTTAGAGATCGGGCCCTCCTACGAGCAGTACTTC
clone_size: few; v_call: TRBV4-3; j_call: TRBJ1-2; d_call: .; cdr3_aa: CASSQISGTLLGYTF; cdr3_nt: TGCGCCAGCAGCCAAATTTCCGGGACCCTACTTGGCTACACCTTC
clone_size: .; v_call: TRBV13; j_call: TRBJ2-3; d_call: TRBD1; cdr3_aa: CASSSPGQGLRTQYF; cdr3_nt: TGTGCCAGCAGCTCCCCGGGACAGGGCCTTCGTACGCAGTATTTT
clone_size: .; v_call: TRBV6-5; j_call: TRBJ2-7; d_call: TRBD1; cdr3_aa: CASRLGQGIYEQYF; cdr3_nt: TGTGCCAGCAGACTGGGACAGGGGATCTACGAGCAGTACTTC
clone_size: few; v_call: TRBV5-8; j_call: TRBJ2-2; d_call: .; cdr3_aa: CASSLGNQALSFANTGELFF; cdr3_nt: TGTGCCAGCAGCTTGGGGAATCAGGCCCTATCTTTCGCGAACACCGGGGAGCTGTTTTTT
clone_size: .; v_call: TRBV2; j_call: TRBJ2-1; d_call: .; cdr3_aa: CASPQRGGGEQFF; cdr3_nt: TGTGCCAGCCCCCAGCGAGGGGGTGGGGAGCAGTTCTTC
clone_size: .; v_call: TRBV20-1; j_call: TRBJ2-2; d_call: TRBD1; cdr3_aa: CSARDQTGGWAGELFF; cdr3_nt: TGCAGTGCTAGAGATCAGACAGGGGGTTGGGCCGGGGAGCTGTTTTTT
clone_size: many; v_call: TRBV6-6; j_call: TRBJ2-6; d_call: .; cdr3_aa: CASSSTRRVSGANVLTF; cdr3_nt: TGTGCCAGCAGTTCCACACGGAGGGTCTCTGGGGCCAACGTCCTGACTTTC
clone_size: .; v_call: TRBV20-1; j_call: TRBJ1-5; d_call: .; cdr3_aa: CSARDLDQPQHF; cdr3_nt: TGCAGTGCTAGAGATCTTGATCAGCCCCAGCATTTT
clone_size: .; v_call: TRBV2; j_call: TRBJ2-5; d_call: .; cdr3_aa: CAVGWSETQYF; cdr3_nt: TGTGCCGTGGGGTGGAGCGAGACCCAGTACTTC
clone_size: few; v_call: TRBV6-6; j_call: TRBJ1-1; d_call: .; cdr3_aa: CASSYSNVGSTEAFF; cdr3_nt: TGTGCCAGCAGTTACTCGAATGTAGGGAGCACTGAAGCTTTCTTT
clone_size: many; v_call: TRBV7-9; j_call: TRBJ2-2; d_call: TRBD2; cdr3_aa: CASSLSGSVAGSTGELFF; cdr3_nt: TGTGCCAGCAGCTTAAGCGGTTCGGTAGCGGGGAGCACCGGGGAGCTGTTTTTT
clone_size: many; v_call: TRBV7-6; j_call: TRBJ2-7; d_call: TRBD2; cdr3_aa: CASSLGGTSGTAYSYEQYF; cdr3_nt: TGTGCCAGCAGCTTAGGCGGGACTAGCGGGACGGCCTACTCCTACGAGCAGTACTTC
clone_size: few; v_call: TRBV27; j_call: TRBJ1-3; d_call: TRBD1; cdr3_aa: CASSRDRGSSGNTIYF; cdr3_nt: TGTGCCAGCAGCCGGGACAGGGGGAGTTCTGGAAACACCATATATTTT
clone_size: few; v_call: TRBV7-9; j_call: TRBJ1-2; d_call: TRBD1; cdr3_aa: CASSLGGRGPDGYTF; cdr3_nt: TGTGCCAGCAGCTTAGGAGGCAGGGGGCCAGATGGCTACACCTTC